This T cell receptor beta chain came from a study of T cell responses to AZD1222 COVID-19 vaccine. This CDR3 region has 12 residues. Germline V gene lookup returns CDR1 MNHNS and CDR2 SASEGT. Repertoires were generated with immunoSEQ multiplex PCR, while TCRdb's copy carries only in-frame clones and drops some. The data show some 140,000 clones, less than 90% seen once. This clone showed up just a few times. One end of the junction fails to match germline, which may point to a read error. This chain uses TRBV6-1 with TRBJ1-6; D is undetermined. This sample comprised peripheral blood, obtained on day 0 of MenACWY control vaccination. This TCR was recovered from an adult in good health. The CDR3 DNA follows: TGTGCCAGCAGTGAAGCCTACCTCGGACCAGACTTT. Protein sequence: CASSEAYLGPDF.